This entry lists 17 T cell receptor beta chains sequenced from one sample in a study of radiation and T cells in renal cell carcinoma. Time point specified: blood 4 weeks post-SBRT, at nephrectomy. This sample's treatment: 15 Gy SBRT to primary tumor, nephrectomy 4 weeks later. Generated by immunoSEQ multiplex PCR, the TCRdb table keeps only in-frame clones and is missing some. The table has 60,000 to 95,000 clones, less than 85% seen once; the top ten hold around 2.5%. The sample was blood, taken from a patient whose treatment included radiotherapy and nephrectomy. Receptor source: a woman aged 55-69 years with renal cell carcinoma.

The genes are TRBV7-6 and TRBJ2-7, with 10 bases fitting TRBD1. The CDR3 has 14 residues. Germline assignment: CDR1 SGHVS and CDR2 FNYEAQ. The trim removed 6 bases at V and 5 bases at J, leaving 7 bases unmatched. This CDR3 is CASSIGTGADEQYF. CDR3 nucleotide sequence: TGTGCCAGCAGTATAGGGACAGGGGCCGACGAGCAGTACTTC.

The J gene is TRBJ1-2, the V gene TRBV5-1, with D maybe TRBD1 (5 bases). The CDR3 extends over 14 amino acids. CDR1 and CDR2 from the germline V gene are SGHRS and YFSETQ. The V end lost 4 bases, the J end lost 5 bases, and 15 bases lay between the germline ends. The CDR3 region is CASSIGQGYYGYTF. The CDR3 DNA sequence: TGCGCCAGCAGCATCGGCCAGGGTTATTATGGCTACACCTTC.

The chain combines TRBV6-5 with TRBJ1-1; 8 positions match TRBD1. Germline assignment: CDR1 MNHEY and CDR2 SVGAGI. The CDR3 totals 14 residues. The V and J ends lost 6 bases and 0 bases, in that order; junction bases with no gene match: 3. The CDR3 DNA reads as TGTGCCAGCAGGCCACAGGGGGTGAACACTGAAGCTTTCTTT. Translation: CASRPQGVNTEAFF.

This rearrangement joins TRBV13 to TRBJ1-2; 9 nucleotides match TRBD1. The J segment lost 5 bases and the V segment lost 4 bases, leaving 5 bases of the junction unmatched. Germline values: CDR1 PRHDT, CDR2 FYEKMQ (reference sequence). The CDR3 covers 14 residues. CDR3 protein: CASSSGQGTYGYTF. The CDR3 DNA reads TGTGCCAGCAGCTCCGGACAGGGGACATATGGCTACACCTTC.

This rearrangement joins TRBV27 to TRBJ1-2, with D possibly being TRBD1 (6 bases). Trimming stripped 0 bases from V and 3 bases from J, with 14 bases between. The CDR3 is 16 amino acids. Germline CDR1 and CDR2: MNHEY and SMNVEV (reference sequence). CDR3: CASSLSSGGGYYGYTF. The DNA for the CDR3 is TGTGCCAGCAGTTTATCTTCCGGGGGGGGCTACTATGGCTACACCTTC.

This clone was seen a few times. The CDR3 loop is CSVVVGPSGNQPQHF. Written as DNA, the CDR3 is TGCAGCGTTGTAGTCGGGCCGTCGGGCAATCAGCCCCAGCATTTT. V gene TRBV29-1 combines with J gene TRBJ1-5; no clear D gene. Trimming removed 4 bases from V and 2 bases from J, with 15 bases in between. This CDR3 comprises 15 residues. Per germline, CDR1 SQVTM and CDR2 ANQGSEA.

CDR3 nucleotides: TGTGCCAGCAGTTTCAGGGGTAGCAATCAGCCCCAGCATTTT. Encoded protein: CASSFRGSNQPQHF. The gene calls are TRBV27 and TRBJ1-5, with D possibly matching TRBD1 (6 bases). The CDR3 contains 14 residues. Germline lookup yields CDR1 MNHEY and CDR2 SMNVEV (reference sequence). The V end lost 3 bases, the J end lost 0 bases, and 6 bases lay between the germline ends.

The V gene is TRBV5-6, the J gene TRBJ1-1; 7 bases map to TRBD1. The junction had 10 bases not matched to a gene; V was cut back by 3 bases and J by 5 bases. There are 15 residues in the CDR3. Germline V gene data show CDR1 as SGHDT and CDR2 as YYEEEE. The CDR3 DNA is TGTGCCAGCAGCTCGATAAAAACAGGGGAGACTGAAGCTTTCTTT. Protein product: CASSSIKTGETEAFF.

This chain connects TRBV10-3 to TRBJ2-5; D is tentatively TRBD1 or TRBD2 (5 bases each). V lost 8 bases and J lost 2, with 12 bases in between. The CDR3 spans 13 residues. The germline V gene encodes CDR1 ENHRY and CDR2 SYGVKD. For the CDR3, the DNA is TGTGCCATCCTCGGGACCACACAAGAGACCCAGTACTTC. Its protein is CAILGTTQETQYF.

The genes are TRBV7-6 and TRBJ2-5; D gene unclear. Trimming left V 5 bases short and J 5 bases short, with 9 bases between. CDR3 length: 12 residues. The germline gives CDR1 SGHVS, CDR2 FNYEAQ. The CDR3 nucleotides read TGTGCCAGCAGCCCACGTGGGGAGACCCAGTACTTC. This encodes CASSPRGETQYF.

The chain has TRBV6-6 and TRBJ2-3; D is ambiguous. The germline V gene encodes CDR1 MNHNY and CDR2 SVGAGI (reference sequence). The CDR3 is made up of 15 amino acids. Trimming stripped 0 bases from V and 5 bases from J, with 12 bases between. The CDR3 region has the DNA TGTGCCAGCAGTTACTCGATAGGGATGGTAGATACGCAGTATTTT. This codes for CASSYSIGMVDTQYF.

This clone was recorded only once. The chain carries TRBV11-3 and TRBJ1-4; 7 bases fit TRBD1. Germline assignment: CDR1 SGHNT and CDR2 YENEEA. CDR3 length: 15 residues. With 1 base clipped from V and 7 bases from J, the junction kept 6 bases outside the gene matches. CDR3 protein: CASSLGTGEFEKLFF. The CDR3 region has the DNA TGTGCCAGCAGCTTAGGTACAGGGGAGTTTGAAAAACTGTTTTTT.

This clone was detected a few times. The rearrangement links TRBV4-3 to TRBJ1-4; TRBD1 is a possible D gene (5 bases). Germline CDR1 is LGHNA and CDR2 is YSLEER. The CDR3 covers 17 residues. Trimming cost V 3 bases and J 7 bases, with 21 bases left between them. This chain's CDR3 is CASSHGYGSGGGEKLFF. The CDR3 DNA sequence: TGCGCCAGCAGCCATGGGTATGGGTCCGGGGGTGGTGAAAAACTGTTTTTT.

The V and J genes are TRBV4-2 and TRBJ1-2; no clear D. CDR1 is LGHNA, CDR2 YNFKEQ, per germline. CDR3 length: 13 amino acids. V lost 3 bases and J lost 14, with 19 bases in between. CDR3 residues: CASSQASGPQETF. In nucleotides, the CDR3 is TGTGCCAGCAGCCAGGCTTCCGGGCCTCAGGAGACCTTC.

The chain recombines TRBV4-3 with TRBJ2-7; 7 positions match TRBD2. V lost 1 base and J lost 3; bases outside the gene matches: 9. The CDR3 spans 16 residues. The V gene's germline CDR1 is LGHNA and CDR2 YSLEER. CDR3 region: CASSQVGPSGYYEQYF. CDR3 nucleotides: TGCGCCAGCAGCCAAGTAGGACCTAGCGGCTACTACGAGCAGTACTTC.

This clone was detected only a few times. This chain uses TRBV5-8 with TRBJ2-6; D is unresolved. The CDR3 length is 15 residues. The germline gives CDR1 SGHTS, CDR2 YDEGEE. V lost 4 bases and J 0 bases, leaving 8 bases between the germline ends. In DNA form, the CDR3 reads TGTGCCAGCAGCCTCGACGGCTCTGGGGCCAACGTCCTGACTTTC. Translated: CASSLDGSGANVLTF.

J is TRBJ2-1 and V is TRBV5-1, with 8 bases identical to TRBD2. Germline trimming cut 1 base from V and 8 bases from J; bases unmatched to any gene: 8. The CDR3 has 15 residues. Germline CDR1 reads SGHRS; CDR2 reads YFSETQ. The CDR3 loop reads CASSLLAGGGYEQFF. DNA of the CDR3: TGCGCCAGCAGCTTGTTGGCGGGGGGAGGCTATGAGCAGTTCTTC.